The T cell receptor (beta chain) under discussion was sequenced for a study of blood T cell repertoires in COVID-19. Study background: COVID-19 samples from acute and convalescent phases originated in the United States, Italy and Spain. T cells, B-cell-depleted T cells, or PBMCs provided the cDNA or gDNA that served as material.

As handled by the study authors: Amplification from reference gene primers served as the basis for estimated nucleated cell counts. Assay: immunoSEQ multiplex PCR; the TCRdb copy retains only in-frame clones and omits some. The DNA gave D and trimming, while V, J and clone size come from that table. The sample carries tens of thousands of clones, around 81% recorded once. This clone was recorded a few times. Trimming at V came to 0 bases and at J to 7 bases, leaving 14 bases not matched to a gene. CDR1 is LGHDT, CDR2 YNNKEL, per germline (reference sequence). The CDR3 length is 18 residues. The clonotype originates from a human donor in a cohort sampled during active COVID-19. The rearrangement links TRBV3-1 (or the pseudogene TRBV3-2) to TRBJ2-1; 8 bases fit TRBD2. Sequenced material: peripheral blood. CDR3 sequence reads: CASSQDYPSGFSRNEQFF. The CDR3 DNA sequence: TGTGCCAGCAGCCAAGATTACCCTAGCGGGTTCTCAAGGAATGAGCAGTTCTTC.